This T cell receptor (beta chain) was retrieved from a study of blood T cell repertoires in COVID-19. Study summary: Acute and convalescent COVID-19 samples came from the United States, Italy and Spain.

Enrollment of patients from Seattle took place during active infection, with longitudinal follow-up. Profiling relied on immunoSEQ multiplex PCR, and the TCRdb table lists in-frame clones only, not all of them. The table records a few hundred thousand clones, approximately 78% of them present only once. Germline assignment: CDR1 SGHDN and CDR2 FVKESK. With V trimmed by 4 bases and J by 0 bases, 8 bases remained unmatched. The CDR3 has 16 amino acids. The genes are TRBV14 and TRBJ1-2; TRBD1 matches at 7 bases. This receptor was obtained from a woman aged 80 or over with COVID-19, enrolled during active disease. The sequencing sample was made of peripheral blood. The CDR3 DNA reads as TGTGCCAGCAGCCCAGGGGGAGCGAGCGCTAACTATGGCTACACCTTC. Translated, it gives CASSPGGASANYGYTF.